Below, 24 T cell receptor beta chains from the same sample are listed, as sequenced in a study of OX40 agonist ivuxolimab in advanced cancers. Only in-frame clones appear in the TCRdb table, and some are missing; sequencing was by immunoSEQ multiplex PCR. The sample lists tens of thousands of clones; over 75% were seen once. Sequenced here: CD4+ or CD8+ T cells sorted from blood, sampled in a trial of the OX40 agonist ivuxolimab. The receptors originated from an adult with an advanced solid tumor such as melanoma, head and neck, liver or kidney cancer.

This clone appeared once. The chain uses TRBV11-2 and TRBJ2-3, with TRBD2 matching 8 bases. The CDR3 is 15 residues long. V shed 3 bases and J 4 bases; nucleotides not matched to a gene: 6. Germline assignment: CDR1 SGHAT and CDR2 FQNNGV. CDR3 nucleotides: TGTGCCAGCAGCTTCCGCGGGGGGTATGCAGATACGCAGTATTTT. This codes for CASSFRGGYADTQYF.

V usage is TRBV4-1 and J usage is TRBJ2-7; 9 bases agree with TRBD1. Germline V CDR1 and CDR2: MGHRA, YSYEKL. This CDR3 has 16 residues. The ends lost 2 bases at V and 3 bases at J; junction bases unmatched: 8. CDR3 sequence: CASSQSPGQGSYEQYF. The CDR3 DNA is TGCGCCAGCAGCCAATCGCCGGGACAGGGCAGCTACGAGCAGTACTTC.

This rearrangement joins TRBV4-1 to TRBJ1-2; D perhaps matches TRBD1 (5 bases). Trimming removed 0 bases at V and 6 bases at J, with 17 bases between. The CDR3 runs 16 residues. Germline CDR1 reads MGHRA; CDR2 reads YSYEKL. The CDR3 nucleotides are TGCGCCAGCAGCCAAGAAATCCCCGGGAGGGGAAATGGCTACACCTTC. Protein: CASSQEIPGRGNGYTF.

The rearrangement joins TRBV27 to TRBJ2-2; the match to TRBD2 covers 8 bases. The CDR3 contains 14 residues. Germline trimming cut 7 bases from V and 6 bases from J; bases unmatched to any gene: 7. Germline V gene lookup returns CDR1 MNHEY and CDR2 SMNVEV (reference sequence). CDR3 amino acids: CASNRGLGAGELFF. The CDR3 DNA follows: TGTGCCAGCAATAGGGGACTAGGGGCCGGGGAGCTGTTTTTT.

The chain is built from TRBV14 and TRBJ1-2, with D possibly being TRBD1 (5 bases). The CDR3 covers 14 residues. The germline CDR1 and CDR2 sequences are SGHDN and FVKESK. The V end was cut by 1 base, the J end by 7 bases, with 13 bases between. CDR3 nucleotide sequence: TGTGCCAGCAGCCAAGTGGGGCGGCTGACTGGCTACACCTTC. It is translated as CASSQVGRLTGYTF.

CDR3 coding DNA: TGTGCCAGCTCACCACTTTTAACTAGCGGGGCCGGGGATACGCAGTATTTT. Amino acid sequence: CASSPLLTSGAGDTQYF. V and J are TRBV18 and TRBJ2-3; 10 bases fit TRBD2. The CDR3 has 17 residues. The germline gives CDR1 KGHSH, CDR2 LQKENI. J was trimmed by 6 bases and V by 1 base; bases with no gene match: 10.

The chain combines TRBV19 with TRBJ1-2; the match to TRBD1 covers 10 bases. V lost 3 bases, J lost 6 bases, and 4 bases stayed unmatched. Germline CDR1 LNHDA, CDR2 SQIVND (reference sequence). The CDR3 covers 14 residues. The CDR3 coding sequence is TGTGCCAGTAGTATGAGTGGGACAGGGGATGGCTACACCTTC. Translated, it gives CASSMSGTGDGYTF.

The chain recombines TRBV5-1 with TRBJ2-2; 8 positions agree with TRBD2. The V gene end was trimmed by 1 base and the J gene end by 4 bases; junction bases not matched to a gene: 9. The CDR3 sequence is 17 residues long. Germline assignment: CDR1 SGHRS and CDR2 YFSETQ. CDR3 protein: CASSLRSGAGVTGELFF. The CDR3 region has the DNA TGCGCCAGCAGCTTGAGGTCAGGAGCGGGAGTCACCGGGGAGCTGTTTTTT.

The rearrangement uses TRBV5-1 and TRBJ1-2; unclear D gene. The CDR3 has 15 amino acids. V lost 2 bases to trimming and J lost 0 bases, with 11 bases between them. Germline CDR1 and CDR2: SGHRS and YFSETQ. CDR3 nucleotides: TGCGCCAGCAGCTTAGACCGACCTTCTAACTATGGCTACACCTTC. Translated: CASSLDRPSNYGYTF.

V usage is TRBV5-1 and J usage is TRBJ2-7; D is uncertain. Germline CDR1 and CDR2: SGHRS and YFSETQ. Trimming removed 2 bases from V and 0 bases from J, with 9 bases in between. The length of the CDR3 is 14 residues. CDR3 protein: CASSLIPSSYEQYF. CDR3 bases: TGCGCCAGCAGCTTAATTCCGAGCTCCTACGAGCAGTACTTC.

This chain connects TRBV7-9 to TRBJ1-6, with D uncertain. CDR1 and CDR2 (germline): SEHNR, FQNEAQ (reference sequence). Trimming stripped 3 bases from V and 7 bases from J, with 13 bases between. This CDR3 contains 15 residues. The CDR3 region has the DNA TGTGCCAGCAGCTTGACGGACGTGCGGAATTCACCCCTCCACTTT. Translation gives CASSLTDVRNSPLHF.

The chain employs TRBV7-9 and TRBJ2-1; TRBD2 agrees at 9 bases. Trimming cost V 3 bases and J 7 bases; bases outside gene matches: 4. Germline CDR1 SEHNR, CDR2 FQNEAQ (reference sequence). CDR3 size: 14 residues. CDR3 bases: TGTGCCAGCAGCTTCGAGACTAGCGGTAATGAGCAGTTCTTC. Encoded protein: CASSFETSGNEQFF.

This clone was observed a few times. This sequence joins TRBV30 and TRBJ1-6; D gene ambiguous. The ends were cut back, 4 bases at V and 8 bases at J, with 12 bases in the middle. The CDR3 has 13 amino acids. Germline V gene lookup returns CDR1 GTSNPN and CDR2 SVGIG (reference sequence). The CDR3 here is CAWTGRRDSPLHF. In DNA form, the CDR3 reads TGTGCCTGGACAGGACGAAGAGATTCACCCCTCCACTTT.

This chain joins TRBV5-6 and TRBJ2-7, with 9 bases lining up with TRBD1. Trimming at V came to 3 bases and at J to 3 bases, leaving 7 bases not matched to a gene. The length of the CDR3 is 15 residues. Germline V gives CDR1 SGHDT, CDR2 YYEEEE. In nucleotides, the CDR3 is TGTGCCAGCAGCTGGGGGACAGGGTTTCTCTACGAGCAGTACTTC. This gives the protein CASSWGTGFLYEQYF.

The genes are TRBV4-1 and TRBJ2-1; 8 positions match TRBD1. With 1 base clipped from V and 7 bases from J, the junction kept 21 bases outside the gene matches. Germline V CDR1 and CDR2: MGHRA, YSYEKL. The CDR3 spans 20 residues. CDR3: CASSQAPGVIQGVSKNEQFF. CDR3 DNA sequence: TGCGCCAGCAGCCAAGCGCCCGGGGTTATACAGGGGGTCAGTAAAAATGAGCAGTTCTTC.

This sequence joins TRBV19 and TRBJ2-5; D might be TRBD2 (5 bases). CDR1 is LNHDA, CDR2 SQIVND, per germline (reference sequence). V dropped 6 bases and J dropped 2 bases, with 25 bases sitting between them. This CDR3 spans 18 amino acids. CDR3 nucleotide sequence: TGTGCCAGTAGCCGAGAGGGCCCAAGGGCCACTCTACAAGAGACCCAGTACTTC. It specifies CASSREGPRATLQETQYF. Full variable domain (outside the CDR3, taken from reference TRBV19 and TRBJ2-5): DGGITQSPKYLFRKEGQNVTLSCEQNLNHDAMYWYRQDPGQGLRLIYYSQIVNDFQKGDIAEGYSVSREKKESFPLTVTSAQKNPTAFYLCASSREGPRATLQETQYFGPGTRLLVL.

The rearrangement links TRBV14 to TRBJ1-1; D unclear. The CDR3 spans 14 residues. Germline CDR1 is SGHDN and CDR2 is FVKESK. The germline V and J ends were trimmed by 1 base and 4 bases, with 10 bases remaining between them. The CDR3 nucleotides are TGTGCCAGCAGCCAAGGAGGGCGGTCCACTGAAGCTTTCTTT. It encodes CASSQGGRSTEAFF. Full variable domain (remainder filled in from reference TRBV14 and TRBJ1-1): EAGVTQFPSHSVIEKGQTVTLRCDPISGHDNLYWYRRVMGKEIKFLLHFVKESKQDESGMPNNRFLAERTGGTYSTLKVQPAELEDSGVYFCASSQGGRSTEAFFGQGTRLTVV.

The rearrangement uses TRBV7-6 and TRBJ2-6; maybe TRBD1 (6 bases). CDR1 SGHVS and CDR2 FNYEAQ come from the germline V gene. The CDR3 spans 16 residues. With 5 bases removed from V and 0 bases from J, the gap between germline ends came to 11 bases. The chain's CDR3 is CASSIKGGSGANVLTF. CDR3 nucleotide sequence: TGTGCCAGCAGCATAAAAGGGGGCTCTGGGGCCAACGTCCTGACTTTC.

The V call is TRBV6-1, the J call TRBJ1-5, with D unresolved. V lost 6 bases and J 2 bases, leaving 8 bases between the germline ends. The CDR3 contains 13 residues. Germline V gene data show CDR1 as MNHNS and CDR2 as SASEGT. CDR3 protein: CASRVGRNQPQHF. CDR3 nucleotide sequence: TGTGCCAGCAGGGTAGGGCGCAATCAGCCCCAGCATTTT.

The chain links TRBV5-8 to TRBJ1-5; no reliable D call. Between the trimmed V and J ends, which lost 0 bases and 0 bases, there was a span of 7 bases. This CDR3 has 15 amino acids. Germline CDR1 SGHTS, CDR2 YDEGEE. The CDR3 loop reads CASSLGQASNQPQHF. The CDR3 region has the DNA TGTGCCAGCAGCTTGGGGCAGGCTAGCAATCAGCCCCAGCATTTT.

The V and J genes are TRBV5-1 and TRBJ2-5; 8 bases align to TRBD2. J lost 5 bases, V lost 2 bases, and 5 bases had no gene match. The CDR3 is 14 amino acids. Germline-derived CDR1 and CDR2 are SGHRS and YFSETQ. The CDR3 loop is CASSFNSGKETQYF. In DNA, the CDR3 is TGCGCCAGCAGCTTTAATAGCGGGAAGGAGACCCAGTACTTC.

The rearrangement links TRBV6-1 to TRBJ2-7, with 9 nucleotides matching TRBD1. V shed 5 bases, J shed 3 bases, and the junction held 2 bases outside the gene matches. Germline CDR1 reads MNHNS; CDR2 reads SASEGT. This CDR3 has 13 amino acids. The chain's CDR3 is CASSPTGGYEQYF. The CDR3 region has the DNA TGTGCCAGCAGTCCGACAGGGGGCTACGAGCAGTACTTC.

The CDR3 loop is CASSLRRDRNTIYF. For the CDR3, the DNA is TGTGCCAGCAGCTTAAGAAGGGACCGAAACACCATATATTTT. This chain links TRBV7-2 with TRBJ1-3; D is possibly TRBD1 (5 bases). Between the trimmed V and J ends, which lost 2 bases and 5 bases, there was a span of 10 bases. Looked up from germline, CDR1 is SGHTA and CDR2 is FQGNSA. This CDR3 has 14 residues.

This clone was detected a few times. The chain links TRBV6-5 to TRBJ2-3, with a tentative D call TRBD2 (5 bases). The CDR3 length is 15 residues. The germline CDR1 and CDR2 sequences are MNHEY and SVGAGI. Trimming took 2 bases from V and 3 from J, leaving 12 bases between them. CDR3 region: CASSYLRERTDTQYF. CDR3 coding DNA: TGTGCCAGCAGTTACCTTAGGGAGAGAACAGATACGCAGTATTTT.